The entry below describes one T cell receptor (beta chain). As yet, its antigen is unknown. TCR beta cDNA libraries had unique molecular identifiers. One entry per CDR3 protein results from TCRdb running MiXCR on the PCR reads. The sample has hundreds of thousands of distinct CDR3 sequences; 25% to 30% are singletons. This sample is part of a study of post-analysis software for immune sequencing data. Study-wide background: Included among the disease courses, which were recorded for the cohort, were relapsing-remitting, secondary progressive and progressive-relapsing multiple sclerosis.

General study points: Normalized Chao1 diversity was significantly lower in multiple sclerosis patients than in controls. Five TRBV segments were significantly more frequent in patients than in controls. TRBV5-6, TRBV5-1 and TRBV20-1 were among these segments. Samples from one preparation batch, clustered by F measure, grouped strongly together.

This CDR3 spans 12 amino acids. Germline V gene sequence: CDR1 DFQATT, CDR2 SNEGSKA (reference sequence). With 6 bases removed from V and 10 bases from J, the gap between germline ends came to 19 bases. The V gene is TRBV20-1, the J gene TRBJ2-7; weak D call: TRBD2 (6 bases). This receptor was taken from a girl between 5 and 17 years old with multiple sclerosis. Sequencing input: blood. The CDR3 nucleotides read TGCAGTGCCGGTCGGGAGCCGGGCACCCAGTACTTC. Protein sequence: CSAGREPGTQYF.